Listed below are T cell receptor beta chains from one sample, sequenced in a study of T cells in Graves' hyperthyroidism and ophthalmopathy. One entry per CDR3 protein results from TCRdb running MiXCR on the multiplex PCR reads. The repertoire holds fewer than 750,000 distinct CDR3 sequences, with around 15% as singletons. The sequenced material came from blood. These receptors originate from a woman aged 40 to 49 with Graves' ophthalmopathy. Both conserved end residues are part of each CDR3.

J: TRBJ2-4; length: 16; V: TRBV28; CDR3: CASSHQGEVAKNIQYF
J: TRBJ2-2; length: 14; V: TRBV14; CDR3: CASRDSTNTGELFF
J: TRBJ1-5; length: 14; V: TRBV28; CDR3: CASTKFGVWQPQHF
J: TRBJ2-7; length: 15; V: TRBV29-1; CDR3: CSVEIAQRGNYEQYF
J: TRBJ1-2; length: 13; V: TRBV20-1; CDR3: CSASLSLNYGYTF
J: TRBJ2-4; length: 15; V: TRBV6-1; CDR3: CASSAAGGAKNIQYF
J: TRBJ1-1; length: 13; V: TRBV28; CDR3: CASKRGSRIEAFF
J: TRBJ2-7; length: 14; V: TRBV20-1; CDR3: CSARGEGSSYEQYF
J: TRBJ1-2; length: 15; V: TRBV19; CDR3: CASSRAHRSNYGYTF
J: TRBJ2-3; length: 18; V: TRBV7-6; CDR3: CASSLDGSGQGASDTQYF
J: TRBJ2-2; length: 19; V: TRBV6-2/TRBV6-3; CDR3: CAPGIDRTNWPGNTGELFF
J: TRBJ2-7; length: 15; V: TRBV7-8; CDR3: CASSLVSANSYEQYF
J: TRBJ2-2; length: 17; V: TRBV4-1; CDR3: CASSQVNRGLGTGELFF
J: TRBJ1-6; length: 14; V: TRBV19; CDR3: CASSIGPYNSPLHF
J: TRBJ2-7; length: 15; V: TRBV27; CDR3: CASTASGLATYEQYF
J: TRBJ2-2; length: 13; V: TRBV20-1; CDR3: CSARGRRTGELFF
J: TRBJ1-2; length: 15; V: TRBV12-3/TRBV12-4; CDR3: CASSWGEQGARGYTF
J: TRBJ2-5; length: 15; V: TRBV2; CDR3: CASSARGLGRETQYF
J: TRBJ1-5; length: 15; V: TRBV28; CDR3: CASSLTGRSNQPQHF
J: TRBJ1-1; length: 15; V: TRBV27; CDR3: CASSLSARANTEAFF
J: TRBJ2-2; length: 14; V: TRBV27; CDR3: CASSQLEGPGELFF
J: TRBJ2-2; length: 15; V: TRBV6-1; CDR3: CASTTGVSHTGELFF
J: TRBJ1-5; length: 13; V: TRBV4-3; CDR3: CASSQALGQLQHF
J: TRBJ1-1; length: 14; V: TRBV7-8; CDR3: CASSHVKGGNEAFF
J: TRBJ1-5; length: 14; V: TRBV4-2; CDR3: CASSQGGSAQPQHF
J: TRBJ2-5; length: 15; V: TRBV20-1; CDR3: CSASDYSVITETQYF
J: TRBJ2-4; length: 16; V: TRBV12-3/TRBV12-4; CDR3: CASSLGRGLGKNIQYF
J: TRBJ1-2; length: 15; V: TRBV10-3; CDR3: CAISDPLGGTIGYTF
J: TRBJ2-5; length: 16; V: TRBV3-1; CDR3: CASSQAGTPHQETQYF
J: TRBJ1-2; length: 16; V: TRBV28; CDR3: CASRSSGAGANYGYTF
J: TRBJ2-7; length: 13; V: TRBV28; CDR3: CATSGQGALERYF
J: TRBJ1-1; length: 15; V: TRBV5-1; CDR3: CASSYTGAQETEAFF
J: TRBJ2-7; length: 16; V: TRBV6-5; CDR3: CASSYASLGAGYEQYF
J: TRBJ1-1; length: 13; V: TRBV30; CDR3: CAWSTSRNTEAFF
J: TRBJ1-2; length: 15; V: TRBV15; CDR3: CATSRDRDRGYGYTF